The rows below give T cell receptor beta chains drawn from one sample of a study of blood T cells in healthy people across ages. TCRdb used MiXCR to reprocess the 5' RACE reads, holding one entry per CDR3 protein. The sample lists hundreds of thousands of distinct CDR3 sequences, around 24% seen once, with roughly 9% in the top ten. This sample was also put to use in a study of T cells of mothers and their children.

The sample was blood. The receptors originated from a boy between 5 and 17 years old in good health. The CDR3 runs from the conserved cysteine through the conserved F or W. D genes are given only for firm matches. Only part of the rows carry a size: once, few, many, or a class if the clone is expanded.

CDR3 DNA | CDR3 protein | clone size | J gene | D gene | V gene
TGTGCCAGCAGCTTGGTTGGGACAGGGGTCCGGCTGGCCAACGTCCTGACTTTC | CASSLVGTGVRLANVLTF | many | TRBJ2-6 | TRBD1 | TRBV5-4
TGCGCCAGCAGCCGTCGGGGTCAGGGACCTGAAGCTTTCTTT | CASSRRGQGPEAFF | - | TRBJ1-1 | - | TRBV4-1
TGTGCCAGCAGCTTCCGGACTAGCGGGAGAGACGAGCAGTACTTC | CASSFRTSGRDEQYF | many | TRBJ2-7 | TRBD2 | TRBV11-1
TGTGCCAGCAGTGCCGGGACAGCGGTCCGTGTTTTTGACTATGGCTACACCTTC | CASSAGTAVRVFDYGYTF | - | TRBJ1-2 | TRBD1 | TRBV25-1
TGCAGTGCTATGGGACTAGCGGCAAGCAAAAACATTCAGTACTTC | CSAMGLAASKNIQYF | - | TRBJ2-4 | TRBD2 | TRBV20-1
TGTGCCAGCAGCTCGAAAGACAGGGTGGACATTCAGTACTTC | CASSSKDRVDIQYF | few | TRBJ2-4 | TRBD1 | TRBV7-8
TGCGCCAGCAGCCGGAGGGACCTAGAGGAGACCCAGTACTTC | CASSRRDLEETQYF | many | TRBJ2-5 | - | TRBV4-1
TGTGCCAGCAGCTTAGGAGGTACAGGGCCCAGCAATCAGCCCCAGAATTTT | CASSLGGTGPSNQPQNF | - | TRBJ1-5 | - | TRBV7-9
TGTGCCATCAGTGAGTCAGTCAGGGGAGGGGAGACCCAGTACTTC | CAISESVRGGETQYF | few | TRBJ2-5 | - | TRBV10-3
TGTGCCAGCAGTCCACGTGGAGGGATCACAGATGCGCAGTATTTT | CASSPRGGITDAQYF | few | TRBJ2-3 | - | TRBV28
TGTGCCGGCAGTGCTGGACAGGTCTCTGGGGCCAACGTCCTGACTTTC | CAGSAGQVSGANVLTF | few | TRBJ2-6 | TRBD1 | TRBV2
TGCGCCAGCAGCCAGGCGAGGACAGGGGAGACCTACGAGCAGTACTTC | CASSQARTGETYEQYF | many | TRBJ2-7 | TRBD1 | TRBV4-3
TGTGCCAGCAGTTTATACAGTCCGATGAACACCGGGGAGCTATTTTTT | CASSLYSPMNTGELFF | few | TRBJ2-2 | - | TRBV28
TGTGCCAGCAGCCCTATACTGACAGGGACCAATGAAAAACTGTTTTTT | CASSPILTGTNEKLFF | few | TRBJ1-4 | TRBD1 | TRBV14
TGCGCCAGCAGCCAAGAAGGACGGGCCGCCGGGATCGAGCAGTACTTC | CASSQEGRAAGIEQYF | - | TRBJ2-7 | - | TRBV4-1
TGTGCCAGCTCCCTCTTAGCGGCAGGCCAAGAGACCCAGTACTTC | CASSLLAAGQETQYF | few | TRBJ2-5 | - | TRBV18
TGCGCCAGCAGCCAAGTCCCGCTGCGGGGTAAAAACATTCAGTACTTC | CASSQVPLRGKNIQYF | - | TRBJ2-4 | - | TRBV4-1
TGTGCCAGCAGTTTATTTCGGGTGAGCACTGAAGCTTTCTTT | CASSLFRVSTEAFF | few | TRBJ1-1 | - | TRBV28
TGTGCCAGCAGGCAGCGCGGAAAGCAGCGGAGCCAAAACATTCAGTACTTC | CASRQRGKQRSQNIQYF | - | TRBJ2-4 | - | TRBV9
TGTGCCAGCAGCTCAGGGTGGGAGGACGGGACCTCGTACGAGCAGTACTTC | CASSSGWEDGTSYEQYF | few | TRBJ2-7 | - | TRBV7-3
TGTGCCAGCAGCTTGCGGACAGTCCAAAATGAAAAACTGTTTTTT | CASSLRTVQNEKLFF | - | TRBJ1-4 | - | TRBV7-9
TGCAGTGCTCGGGGACAGGGGTACAGTCAGCCCCAGCATTTT | CSARGQGYSQPQHF | once | TRBJ1-5 | TRBD1 | TRBV20-1
TGTGCCAGCAGTTACCACCTAGGGAACACCGGGGAGCTGTTTTTT | CASSYHLGNTGELFF | - | TRBJ2-2 | - | TRBV6-2/TRBV6-3
TGCGCCAATAGCCAAGTAATATATGAAAAACTGTTTTTT | CANSQVIYEKLFF | - | TRBJ1-4 | - | TRBV4-1
TGCGCCAGCAGCTTGGAGGGCTTAGGAGAGACCCAGTACTTC | CASSLEGLGETQYF | many | TRBJ2-5 | - | TRBV5-1
TGCAGTGCTAGCGGCCTAAGGGAGACCCAGTACTTC | CSASGLRETQYF | few | TRBJ2-5 | - | TRBV20-1
TGTGCCAGCAGCTTAAACCTAGCGGGGGGCGCACTCGGCACAGATACGCAGTATTTT | CASSLNLAGGALGTDTQYF | - | TRBJ2-3 | TRBD2 | TRBV7-3
TGTGCCAGCAGTTACGGGGGAGCGGGAGAAGCAGATACGCAGTATTTT | CASSYGGAGEADTQYF | - | TRBJ2-3 | TRBD2 | TRBV6-2/TRBV6-3
TGCGCCAGCAGCCAAGGGGCCCGGGCGACCCAGTACTTC | CASSQGARATQYF | - | TRBJ2-5 | - | TRBV4-3
TGTGCCAGTAGCGGAACGGGCGGGAGGAACTCCGAGCAGTACTTC | CASSGTGGRNSEQYF | - | TRBJ2-7 | TRBD2 | TRBV9
TGTGCCAGCAGCCTAGCCCCGAGGGAAACAGATACGCAGTATTTT | CASSLAPRETDTQYF | - | TRBJ2-3 | - | TRBV7-2
TGTGCCAGCAGCCCCCTGGACAGGGTAACAGATACGCAGTATTTT | CASSPLDRVTDTQYF | - | TRBJ2-3 | - | TRBV21-1
TGTGCCAGCATCAACGGGTGGCAGGGGGATGAAAAACTGTTTTTT | CASINGWQGDEKLFF | few | TRBJ1-4 | TRBD1 | TRBV6-6
TGTGCCATCAGTGATCTTTCAGGACTAGTCGGCACAGATACGCAGTATTTT | CAISDLSGLVGTDTQYF | few | TRBJ2-3 | TRBD2 | TRBV10-3
TGTGCCAGCAGTTTACAGGGGACAGGACACTCACCCCTCCACTTT | CASSLQGTGHSPLHF | few | TRBJ1-6 | TRBD1 | TRBV27
TGCGCCAGCAGCGCACAGGGGACAACCTACGAGCAGTACTTC | CASSAQGTTYEQYF | few | TRBJ2-7 | TRBD1 | TRBV5-1
TGTGCCAGCAGCCCGAGACCAGGCTCTGGGGCCAACGTCCTGACTTTC | CASSPRPGSGANVLTF | few | TRBJ2-6 | - | TRBV27
TGTGCCAGCAGAGAACCCCACAGGGCCTATCAGCCCCAGCATTTT | CASREPHRAYQPQHF | - | TRBJ1-5 | - | TRBV5-8
TGTGCCAGCAGCTCACATGGACAGGGTGAGACCCAGTACTTC | CASSSHGQGETQYF | - | TRBJ2-5 | TRBD1 | TRBV7-3
TGTGCCAGCAGTTACTCATTTTCGACAGCTAATAATGAAAAACTGTTTTTT | CASSYSFSTANNEKLFF | few | TRBJ1-4 | - | TRBV6-5
TGTGCCAGCAGCGCCCGGGACAGGGAGGGTTCACCCCTCCACTTT | CASSARDREGSPLHF | - | TRBJ1-6 | TRBD1 | TRBV9
TGTGCCACCAGCAGGCAGGGGGCCAATAATGAAAAACTGTTTTTT | CATSRQGANNEKLFF | - | TRBJ1-4 | TRBD1 | TRBV15